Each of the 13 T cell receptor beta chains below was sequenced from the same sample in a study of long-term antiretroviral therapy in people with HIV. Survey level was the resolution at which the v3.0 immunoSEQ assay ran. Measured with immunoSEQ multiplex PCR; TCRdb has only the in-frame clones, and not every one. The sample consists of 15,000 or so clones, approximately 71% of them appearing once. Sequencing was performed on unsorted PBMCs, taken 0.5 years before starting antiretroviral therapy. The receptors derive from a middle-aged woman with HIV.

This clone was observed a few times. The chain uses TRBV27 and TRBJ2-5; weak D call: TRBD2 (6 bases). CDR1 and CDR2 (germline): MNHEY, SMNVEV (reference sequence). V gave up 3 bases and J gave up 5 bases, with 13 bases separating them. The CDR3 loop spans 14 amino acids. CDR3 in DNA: TGTGCCAGCAGTTTCACGGGAGCAGGGGAGACCCAGTACTTC. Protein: CASSFTGAGETQYF.

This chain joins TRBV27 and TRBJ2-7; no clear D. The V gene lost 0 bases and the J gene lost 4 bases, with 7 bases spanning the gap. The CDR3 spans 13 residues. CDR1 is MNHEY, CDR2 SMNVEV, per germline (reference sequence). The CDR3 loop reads CASSLSEGYEQYF. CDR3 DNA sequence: TGTGCCAGCAGTTTATCGGAAGGGTACGAGCAGTACTTC.

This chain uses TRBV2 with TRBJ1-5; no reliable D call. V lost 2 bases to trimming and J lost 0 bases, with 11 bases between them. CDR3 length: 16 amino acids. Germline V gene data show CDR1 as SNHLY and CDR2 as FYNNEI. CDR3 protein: CASSEQFTASNQPQHF. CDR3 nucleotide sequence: TGTGCCAGCAGTGAACAATTTACAGCTAGCAATCAGCCCCAGCATTTT.

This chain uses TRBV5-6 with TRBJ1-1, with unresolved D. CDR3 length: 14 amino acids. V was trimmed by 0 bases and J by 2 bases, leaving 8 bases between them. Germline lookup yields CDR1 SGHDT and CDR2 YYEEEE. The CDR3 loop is CASSLGGTNTEAFF. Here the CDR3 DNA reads TGTGCCAGCAGCTTGGGCGGCACAAACACTGAAGCTTTCTTT.

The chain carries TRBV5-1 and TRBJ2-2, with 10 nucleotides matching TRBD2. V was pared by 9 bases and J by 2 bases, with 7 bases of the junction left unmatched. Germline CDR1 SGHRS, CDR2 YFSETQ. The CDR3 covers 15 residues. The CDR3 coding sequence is TGCGCCACTTCAACTAGCGGGATCAACACCGGGGAGCTGTTTTTT. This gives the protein CATSTSGINTGELFF.

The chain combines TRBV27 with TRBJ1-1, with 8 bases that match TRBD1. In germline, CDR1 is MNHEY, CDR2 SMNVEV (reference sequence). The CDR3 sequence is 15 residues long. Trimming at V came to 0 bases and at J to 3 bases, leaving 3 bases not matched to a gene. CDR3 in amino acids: CASSLSTGAYTEAFF. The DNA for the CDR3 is TGTGCCAGCAGTTTATCGACAGGGGCTTACACTGAAGCTTTCTTT.

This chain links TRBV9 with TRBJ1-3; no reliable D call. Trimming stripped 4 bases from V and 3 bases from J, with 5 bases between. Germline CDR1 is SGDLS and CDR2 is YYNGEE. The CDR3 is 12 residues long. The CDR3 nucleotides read TGTGCCAGCAGCCCCAGTGGAAACACCATATATTTT. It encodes CASSPSGNTIYF.

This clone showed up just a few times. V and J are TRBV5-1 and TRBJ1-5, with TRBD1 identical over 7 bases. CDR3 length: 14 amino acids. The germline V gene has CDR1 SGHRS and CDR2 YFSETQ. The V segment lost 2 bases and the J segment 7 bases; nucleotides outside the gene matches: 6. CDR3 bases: TGCGCCAGCAGCTTAGACCCAGGGGGGCAGCCCCAGCATTTT. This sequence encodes CASSLDPGGQPQHF.

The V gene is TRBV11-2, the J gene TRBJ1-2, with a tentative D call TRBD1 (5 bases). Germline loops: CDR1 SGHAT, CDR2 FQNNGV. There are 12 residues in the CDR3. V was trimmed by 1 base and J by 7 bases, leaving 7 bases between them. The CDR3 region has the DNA TGTGCCAGCAGCTTAGGGGGGGGTGGCTACACCTTC. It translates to CASSLGGGGYTF.

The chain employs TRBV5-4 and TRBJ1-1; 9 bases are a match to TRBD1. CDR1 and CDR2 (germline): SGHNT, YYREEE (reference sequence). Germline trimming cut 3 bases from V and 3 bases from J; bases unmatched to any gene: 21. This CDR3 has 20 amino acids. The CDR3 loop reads CASSSYLGSGTGRADTEAFF. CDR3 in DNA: TGTGCCAGCAGCTCGTACCTGGGATCGGGGACAGGGCGTGCGGACACTGAAGCTTTCTTT.

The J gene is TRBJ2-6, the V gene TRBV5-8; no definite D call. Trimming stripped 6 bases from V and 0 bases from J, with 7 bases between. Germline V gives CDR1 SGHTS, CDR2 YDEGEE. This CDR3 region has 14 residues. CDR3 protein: CASILSSGANVLTF. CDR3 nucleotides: TGTGCCAGCATTTTGAGCTCTGGGGCCAACGTCCTGACTTTC.

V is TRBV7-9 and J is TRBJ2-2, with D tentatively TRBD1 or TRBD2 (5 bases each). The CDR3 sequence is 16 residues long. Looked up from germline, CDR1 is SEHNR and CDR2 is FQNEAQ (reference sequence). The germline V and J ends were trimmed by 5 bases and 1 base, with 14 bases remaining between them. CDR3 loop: CASSARGVWNTGELFF. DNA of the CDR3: TGTGCCAGCAGCGCCCGGGGCGTGTGGAACACCGGGGAGCTGTTTTTT.

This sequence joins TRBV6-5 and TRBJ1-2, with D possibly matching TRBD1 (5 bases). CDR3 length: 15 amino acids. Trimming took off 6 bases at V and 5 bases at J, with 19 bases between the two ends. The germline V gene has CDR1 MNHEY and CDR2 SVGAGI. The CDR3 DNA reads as TGTGCCAGCAGACCCCTTGGGGGGGGAGAGTATGGCTACACCTTC. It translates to CASRPLGGGEYGYTF.